This passage covers 24 T cell receptor beta chains from one sample sequenced in a study of shared clonotypes between healthy human individuals. The protocol was immunoSEQ multiplex PCR, while the TCRdb copy is restricted to in-frame clones and leaves out a portion. The data show about 680,000 clones, with approximately 90% seen just once and roughly 24% held by the top ten. Positive CCR7 selection of CD45RO-negative cells yielded the naive CD8 cells, and terminally differentiated effector memory CD45RA+ cells were excluded. The specimen sequenced was naive CD8+ T cells sorted from blood. These receptors were collected from a young man in good health.

J is TRBJ1-2 and V is TRBV28; D call uncertain. The CDR3 consists of 16 residues. Germline V CDR1 and CDR2: MDHEN, SYDVKM. Trimming took off 3 bases at V and 0 bases at J, with 14 bases between the two ends. CDR3: CASSFPPGPTNYGYTF. CDR3 DNA sequence: TGTGCCAGCAGTTTCCCCCCCGGACCAACTAACTATGGCTACACCTTC.

CDR3 nucleotides: TGTGCCAGTAGTATAGTAGGAGTAGCGGGCAATGAGCAGTTCTTC. Translation: CASSIVGVAGNEQFF. This sequence joins TRBV19 and TRBJ2-1; TRBD2 agrees at 7 bases. V was pared by 1 base and J by 6 bases, with 6 bases of the junction left unmatched. This CDR3 spans 15 amino acids. CDR1 is LNHDA and CDR2 is SQIVND in the germline V gene (reference sequence).

The rearrangement joins TRBV29-1 to TRBJ1-2, with D unclear. CDR3 length equals 10 residues. Germline V lookup: CDR1 SQVTM, CDR2 ANQGSEA. V was shortened by 2 bases and J by 7 bases, with 5 bases between the two germline ends. CDR3 residues: CSVEKGGYTF. Written as DNA, the CDR3 is TGCAGCGTTGAAAAGGGTGGCTACACCTTC.

This clone was seen a single time. The chain is built from TRBV2 and TRBJ2-1; 14 bases match TRBD2. Germline loops: CDR1 SNHLY, CDR2 FYNNEI. The CDR3 is made up of 14 amino acids. Germline trimming cut 4 bases from V and 7 bases from J; bases unmatched to any gene: 0. For the CDR3, the DNA is TGTGCCAGCAGTGGGACTAGCGGGAGGAATGAGCAGTTCTTC. Encoded protein: CASSGTSGRNEQFF.

In the case of this clone: The same CDR3 arises from other DNA sequences in this sample as well. This chain connects TRBV29-1 to TRBJ2-2; D not resolved. There are 13 residues in the CDR3. Deletions cut 0 bases from V and 0 bases from J, with 2 bases between. Germline V gene sequence: CDR1 SQVTM, CDR2 ANQGSEA. The CDR3 DNA reads as TGCAGCGTTGAAGAGGCGAACACCGGGGAGCTGTTTTTT. This translates into CSVEEANTGELFF.

On this clone: This sample includes further DNA sequences coding for the same CDR3. The chain links TRBV27 to TRBJ1-1, with no clear D. The CDR3 has 14 residues. The V and J ends lost 4 bases and 1 base respectively, with 10 bases between them. CDR1 and CDR2 from the germline V gene are MNHEY and SMNVEV (reference sequence). The CDR3 protein is CASSSPGGNTEAFF. In DNA, the CDR3 is TGTGCCAGCAGTTCCCCGGGAGGGAACACTGAAGCTTTCTTT.

V and J are TRBV12-2 and TRBJ1-5; no check of the table's D call, TRBD1, against the DNA was made. TRBV12-2 has pseudogene status. The CDR3 totals 13 residues. The CDR3 bases are TGTGCAAGTCGCTTAGACACAAATCAGCCCCAGCATTTT. The encoded protein is CASRLDTNQPQHF.

The chain couples TRBV28 to TRBJ2-1, with TRBD2 identical over 10 bases. The CDR3 loop spans 16 amino acids. CDR1 is MDHEN, CDR2 SYDVKM, per germline. V was pared by 6 bases and J by 2 bases, with 7 bases of the junction left unmatched. The CDR3 DNA is TGTGCCAGCAGACCTAGCGGGAGTATGGCCTACAATGAGCAGTTCTTC. Its protein is CASRPSGSMAYNEQFF.

The chain has TRBV15 and TRBJ2-4, with 7 bases matching TRBD1. Unmatched junction bases numbered 12, after V lost 9 bases and J lost 1 base. This CDR3 contains 16 residues. Germline V gives CDR1 LNHNV, CDR2 YYDKDF (reference sequence). The CDR3 sequence: CATSAEKTGAKNIQYF. The CDR3 DNA reads as TGTGCCACTTCAGCGGAGAAGACAGGGGCCAAAAACATTCAGTACTTC.

The J gene is TRBJ2-7, the V gene TRBV27; 11 bases align to TRBD2. V shed 5 bases and J 9 bases; nucleotides not matched to a gene: 15. The germline CDR1 and CDR2 sequences are MNHEY and SMNVEV (reference sequence). The CDR3 extends over 16 amino acids. The chain's CDR3 is CASSEGLAGSLGGQYF. As DNA, the CDR3 is TGTGCCAGCAGTGAAGGACTAGCGGGCTCCTTGGGGGGGCAGTACTTC.

This clone occurred once. The chain has TRBV5-4 and TRBJ2-7; 9 bases line up with TRBD2. V lost 5 bases and J lost 1; bases outside the gene matches: 4. There are 14 residues in the CDR3. Germline V gene sequence: CDR1 SGHNT, CDR2 YYREEE (reference sequence). The CDR3 loop is CASSQGLASYEQYF. CDR3 in DNA: TGTGCCAGCAGTCAGGGACTAGCTTCCTACGAGCAGTACTTC.

This chain connects TRBV16 to TRBJ2-3, with no clear D. This CDR3 has 17 residues. V was cut by 0 bases and J by 0 bases, with 13 bases left in between. The germline CDR1 and CDR2 sequences are KGHSY and FQNENV. CDR3 sequence (DNA): TGTGCCAGCAGCCAATCCACTCCACCCACTAGCACAGATACGCAGTATTTT. It is translated as CASSQSTPPTSTDTQYF.

This clone was observed a handful of times. The rearrangement uses TRBV30 and TRBJ1-5; 10 positions agree with TRBD1. The CDR3 covers 14 residues. Germline V gene sequence: CDR1 GTSNPN, CDR2 SVGIG (reference sequence). V lost 5 bases and J lost 7; bases outside the gene matches: 8. The CDR3 loop reads CAWQTGGAWQPQHF. In DNA form, the CDR3 reads TGTGCCTGGCAGACAGGGGGCGCCTGGCAGCCCCAGCATTTT.

V and J are TRBV28 and TRBJ1-1; D uncertain. CDR1 and CDR2 (germline): MDHEN, SYDVKM. Between the trimmed V and J ends, which lost 3 bases and 0 bases, there was a span of 11 bases. This CDR3 has 15 residues. CDR3 sequence (DNA): TGTGCCAGCAGTTTCCCTGGGGAGGTGAACACTGAAGCTTTCTTT. Its translation is CASSFPGEVNTEAFF.

V and J are TRBV7-4 and TRBJ2-2; 13 positions agree with TRBD2. CDR3 size: 17 residues. Germline V gene data show CDR1 as SGHVT and CDR2 as SQSDAQ. V shed 5 bases and J 3 bases; nucleotides not matched to a gene: 6. The CDR3 DNA sequence: TGTGCCAGCAGCCAAGGGACTAGCGGGACGTACACCGGGGAGCTGTTTTTT. Its protein is CASSQGTSGTYTGELFF.

The chain joins TRBV5-1 to TRBJ2-7; 13 bases match TRBD2. The CDR3 extends over 16 amino acids. The V and J ends lost 4 bases and 5 bases, in that order; junction bases with no gene match: 9. The germline V gene has CDR1 SGHRS and CDR2 YFSETQ. The CDR3 DNA sequence: TGCGCCAGCAGCATCGGACTAGCGGGAGTGGACCACGAGCAGTACTTC. Its translation is CASSIGLAGVDHEQYF.

This chain uses TRBV9 with TRBJ2-7; D may be TRBD2 (6 bases). Germline CDR1 and CDR2: SGDLS and YYNGEE. This CDR3 has 14 amino acids. V lost 0 bases, J lost 2 bases, and 9 bases lay in between. CDR3 DNA sequence: TGTGCCAGCAGCGTAGAAGAGCGGGCCTACGAGCAGTACTTC. Its protein is CASSVEERAYEQYF.

The CDR3 here is CATSSIPAGTGANVLTF. The DNA of the CDR3 is TGTGCCACCAGCAGCATCCCCGCAGGGACTGGGGCCAACGTCCTGACTTTC. The chain employs TRBV15 and TRBJ2-6, with D maybe TRBD1 (5 bases). Germline V gene data show CDR1 as LNHNV and CDR2 as YYDKDF (reference sequence). The germline V and J ends were trimmed by 3 bases and 2 bases, with 14 bases remaining between them. The CDR3 spans 17 residues.

This chain connects TRBV6-5 to TRBJ2-1; 15 bases line up with TRBD2. The trim removed 6 bases at V and 7 bases at J, leaving 4 bases unmatched. The CDR3 has 15 residues. CDR1 is MNHEY, CDR2 SVGAGI, per germline. CDR3 sequence: CASSGLAGGQNEQFF. CDR3 DNA: TGTGCCAGCAGCGGACTAGCGGGAGGGCAAAATGAGCAGTTCTTC.

The chain employs TRBV29-1 and TRBJ2-2; TRBD2 aligns across 10 bases. Germline values: CDR1 SQVTM, CDR2 ANQGSEA. The length of the CDR3 is 13 residues. Unmatched junction bases numbered 4, after V lost 8 bases and J lost 4 bases. The CDR3, as DNA: TGCAGCATGGCTAGCGGGAGCACCGGGGAGCTGTTTTTT. Translation: CSMASGSTGELFF.

The V and J genes are TRBV21-1 and TRBJ1-2. TRBV21-1 is tagged as a pseudogene. The CDR3 spans 14 residues. The CDR3 region has the DNA TGTGCCAGCAGCAAAGTAAGTTGTAACTATGGCTACACCTTC. Residues: CASSKVSCNYGYTF.

This chain links TRBV7-9 with TRBJ2-5, with 9 bases that match TRBD1. The CDR3 is 16 residues long. Germline CDR1 is SEHNR and CDR2 is FQNEAQ (reference sequence). The V segment lost 5 bases and the J segment 3 bases; nucleotides outside the gene matches: 10. The CDR3 bases are TGTGCCAGCAGCGAACAGGGGGCTACTACGAAAGAGACCCAGTACTTC. It yields the protein CASSEQGATTKETQYF. The variable domain in full, with the rest retrieved from reference TRBV7-9 and TRBJ2-5, is DTGVSQNPRHKITKRGQNVTFRCDPISEHNRLYWYRQTLGQGPEFLTYFQNEAQLEKSRLLSDRFSAERPKGSFSTLEIQRTEQGDSAMYLCASSEQGATTKETQYFGPGTRLLVL.

V and J are TRBV28 and TRBJ1-5; 9 nucleotides line up with TRBD1. V shed 3 bases and J 0 bases; nucleotides not matched to a gene: 3. CDR1 and CDR2 (germline): MDHEN, SYDVKM. The CDR3 length is 16 residues. CDR3: CASSFTGGFSNQPQHF. The CDR3 coding sequence is TGTGCCAGCAGTTTCACAGGGGGCTTTAGCAATCAGCCCCAGCATTTT.

The V call is TRBV9, the J call TRBJ2-5; D possibly corresponds to TRBD2 (6 bases). Looked up from germline, CDR1 is SGDLS and CDR2 is YYNGEE. The V gene lost 7 bases and the J gene lost 4 bases, with 17 bases spanning the gap. The CDR3 is 14 amino acids. The CDR3 nucleotides are TGTGCCAGCGCTGGGGGGAGCTCATTAGAGACCCAGTACTTC. It encodes CASAGGSSLETQYF.